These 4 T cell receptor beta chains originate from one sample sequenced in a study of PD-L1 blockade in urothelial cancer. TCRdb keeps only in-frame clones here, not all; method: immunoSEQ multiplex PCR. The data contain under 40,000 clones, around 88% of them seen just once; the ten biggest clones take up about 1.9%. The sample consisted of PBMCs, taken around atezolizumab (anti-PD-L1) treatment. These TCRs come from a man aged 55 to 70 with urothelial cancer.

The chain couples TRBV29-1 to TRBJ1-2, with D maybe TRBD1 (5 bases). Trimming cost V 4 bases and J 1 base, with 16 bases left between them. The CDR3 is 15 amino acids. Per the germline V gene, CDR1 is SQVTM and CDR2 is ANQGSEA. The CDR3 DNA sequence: TGCAGCGTTGTTGGGGGGGAATTGGGTAACTATGGCTACACCTTC. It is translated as CSVVGGELGNYGYTF.

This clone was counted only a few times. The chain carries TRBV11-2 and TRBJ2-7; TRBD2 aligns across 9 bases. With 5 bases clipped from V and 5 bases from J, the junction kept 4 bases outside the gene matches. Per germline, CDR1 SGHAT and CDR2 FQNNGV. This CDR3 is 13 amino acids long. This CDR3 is CASSQVAGDEQYF. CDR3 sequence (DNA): TGTGCCAGCAGCCAGGTAGCGGGGGACGAGCAGTACTTC.

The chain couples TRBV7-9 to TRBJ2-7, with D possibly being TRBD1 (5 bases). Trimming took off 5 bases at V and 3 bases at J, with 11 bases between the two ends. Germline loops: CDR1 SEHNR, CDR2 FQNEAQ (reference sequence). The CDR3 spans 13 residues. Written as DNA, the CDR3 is TGTGCCAGCAGCCGTACCGACAGCTACGAGCAGTACTTC. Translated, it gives CASSRTDSYEQYF.

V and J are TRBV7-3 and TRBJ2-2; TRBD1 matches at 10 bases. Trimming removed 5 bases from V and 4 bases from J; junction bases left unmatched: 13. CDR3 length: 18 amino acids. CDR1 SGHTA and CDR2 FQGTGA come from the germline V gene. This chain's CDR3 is CASSPKRRQGASTGELFF. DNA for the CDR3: TGTGCCAGCAGCCCCAAGCGTCGACAGGGGGCCAGCACCGGGGAGCTGTTTTTT.